Following are 20 T cell receptor beta chains from one sample sequenced in a study of CD8 T cells in Susac syndrome. An amount of RNA that ranged from roughly 0.45 to 1 ug was reverse transcribed with random hexamers. TCRdb itself ran the immunoSEQ multiplex PCR reads through MiXCR, one entry per CDR3 protein. The data contain 250,000 or so distinct CDR3 sequences, 80% to 95% of them seen just once; the ten biggest clones take up about 0.071%. Material for sequencing was CD4+ T cells from PBMCs. These receptors all stem from a human donor with multiple sclerosis.

This clonotype occurred once. The V call is TRBV5-1, the J call TRBJ2-3; tentatively, D is TRBD2 (6 bases). CDR3 length equals 12 residues. V was shortened by 6 bases and J by 4 bases, with 9 bases between the two germline ends. From germline, CDR1 is SGHRS and CDR2 YFSETQ. CDR3 sequence: CASKPGADTQYF. The CDR3 nucleotides are TGCGCCAGCAAACCGGGGGCAGATACGCAGTATTTT.

As DNA, the CDR3 is TGTGCCAGCAGTCCCCGACTAGCGGGGGCGTTTATCCACGAGCAGTACTTC. This gives the protein CASSPRLAGAFIHEQYF. The chain carries TRBV6-2 or TRBV6-3 and TRBJ2-7, with 12 positions matching TRBD2. The junction had 13 bases not matched to a gene; V was cut back by 5 bases and J by 5 bases. The CDR3 is 17 amino acids. CDR1 and CDR2 (germline): MNHEY, SVGEGT.

The CDR3 DNA is TGTGCCAGCAGCCGCCAAACAGGGTTAGCCAAAAACATTCAGTACTTC. It translates to CASSRQTGLAKNIQYF. V usage is TRBV7-3 and J usage is TRBJ2-4; weak D call: TRBD1 (6 bases). The CDR3 runs to 16 residues. Germline V lookup: CDR1 SGHTA, CDR2 FQGTGA. V lost 5 bases and J 0 bases, leaving 14 bases between the germline ends. Looking up the rest from reference TRBV7-3 and TRBJ2-4 gives the full variable domain: GAGVSQTPSNKVTEKGKYVELRCDPISGHTALYWYRQSLGQGPEFLIYFQGTGAADDSGLPNDRFFAVRPEGSVSTLKIQRTERGDSAVYLCASSRQTGLAKNIQYFGAGTRLSVL.

The rearrangement uses TRBV12-3 or TRBV12-4 and TRBJ2-1; D uncertain. This CDR3 is 14 amino acids long. V was clipped by 7 bases and J by 6 bases, with 16 bases between them. The CDR3 nucleotides are TGTGCCAGCATCACCGGCCAGGTTTCCAATGAGCAGTTCTTC. This encodes CASITGQVSNEQFF.

V and J are TRBV10-3 and TRBJ1-1; 7 positions match TRBD1. The junction had 4 bases not matched to a gene; V was cut back by 5 bases and J by 1 base. This CDR3 contains 14 residues. Per germline, CDR1 ENHRY and CDR2 SYGVKD. The CDR3 bases are TGTGCCATCAGTACGGGACAGCCGAACACTGAAGCTTTCTTT. Translation gives CAISTGQPNTEAFF.

The chain is built from TRBV20-1 and TRBJ1-1; D perhaps matches TRBD1 (5 bases). The germline V gene has CDR1 DFQATT and CDR2 SNEGSKA (reference sequence). Trimming pared 1 base from V and 3 bases from J, leaving 9 bases between. This CDR3 contains 13 residues. This CDR3 is CSARVDTYTEAFF. Written as DNA, the CDR3 is TGCAGTGCTAGAGTGGACACCTACACTGAAGCTTTCTTT.

V and J are TRBV20-1 and TRBJ1-4, with 7 bases fitting TRBD1. CDR1 is DFQATT, CDR2 SNEGSKA, per germline (reference sequence). The CDR3 runs to 13 residues. Germline trimming cut 0 bases from V and 8 bases from J; bases unmatched to any gene: 3. CDR3 in DNA: TGCAGTGCTAGAGATCAGGGGGAAGAAAAACTGTTTTTT. Protein: CSARDQGEEKLFF.

This rearrangement joins TRBV11-2 to TRBJ2-5, with D possibly matching TRBD1 (6 bases). The CDR3 is 14 residues long. CDR1 and CDR2 from the germline V gene are SGHAT and FQNNGV. The germline V and J ends were trimmed by 0 bases and 5 bases, with 10 bases remaining between them. The CDR3 DNA reads as TGTGCCAGCAGCTTAGATGGACAGAGTGAGACCCAGTACTTC. This codes for CASSLDGQSETQYF.

The chain combines TRBV7-9 with TRBJ1-1; D ambiguous. The germline CDR1 and CDR2 sequences are SEHNR and FQNEAQ (reference sequence). The CDR3 extends over 12 amino acids. V gave up 2 bases and J gave up 6 bases, with 7 bases separating them. The CDR3 DNA sequence: TGTGCCAGCAGCTTAAAGGGCGCTGAAGCTTTCTTT. It specifies CASSLKGAEAFF.

V usage is TRBV20-1 and J usage is TRBJ2-7; no definite D call. The germline V and J ends were trimmed by 3 bases and 2 bases, with 11 bases remaining between them. Germline lookup yields CDR1 DFQATT and CDR2 SNEGSKA (reference sequence). CDR3 size: 13 residues. CDR3 bases: TGCAGTGCTAGTCGGGTCTCCGCCTACGAGCAGTACTTC. This sequence encodes CSASRVSAYEQYF.

Remarks on this clonotype: Mismatch with germline at one junction end may stem from a read error. This chain uses TRBV19 with TRBJ1-5, with a tentative D call TRBD1 (6 bases). Germline V gene data show CDR1 as LNHDA and CDR2 as SQIVND (reference sequence). This CDR3 comprises 12 residues. Here the CDR3 DNA reads TGTGCCAGTAGTGTGCTTGGACAGCCCCAGCAGTTT. Encoded protein: CASSVLGQPQQF.

This clonotype occurred once. The V gene is TRBV7-9, the J gene TRBJ2-2, with D perhaps assigned TRBD1 or TRBD2 (5 bases each). The CDR3 runs 16 residues. V lost 2 bases and J lost 4, with 14 bases in between. From germline, CDR1 is SEHNR and CDR2 FQNEAQ (reference sequence). The CDR3 DNA sequence: TGTGCCAGCAGCTTAATGGGGGTCCAAGGCACCGGGGAGCTGTTTTTT. Amino acids: CASSLMGVQGTGELFF.

This chain joins TRBV3-1 and TRBJ2-2; 9 nucleotides line up with TRBD1. This CDR3 comprises 16 residues. V shed 4 bases and J 2 bases; nucleotides not matched to a gene: 5. Per the germline V gene, CDR1 is LGHDT and CDR2 is YNNKEL (reference sequence). CDR3 sequence reads: CASSPWGQGNTGELFF. CDR3 sequence (DNA): TGTGCCAGCAGCCCCTGGGGACAGGGAAACACCGGGGAGCTGTTTTTT. Combining the CDR3 with reference TRBV3-1 and TRBJ2-2 gives the whole variable domain DTAVSQTPKYLVTQMGNDKSIKCEQNLGHDTMYWYKQDSKKFLKIMFSYNNKELIINETVPNRFSPKSPDKAHLNLHINSLELGDSAVYFCASSPWGQGNTGELFFGEGSRLTVL.

This CDR3 reads CSARDPSGSFLYNEQFF. CDR3 in DNA: TGCAGTGCTAGAGATCCGAGCGGGAGTTTCCTATACAATGAGCAGTTCTTC. This chain connects TRBV20-1 to TRBJ2-1; 8 bases align to TRBD2. Germline CDR1 and CDR2: DFQATT and SNEGSKA (reference sequence). J gave up 4 bases and V 0 bases, and 11 bases lay outside the gene matches. The CDR3 is 17 amino acids.

The J gene is TRBJ1-2, the V gene TRBV15, with 7 nucleotides matching TRBD1. The CDR3 is 15 amino acids. Germline V CDR1 and CDR2: LNHNV, YYDKDF (reference sequence). The ends lost 7 bases at V and 8 bases at J; junction bases unmatched: 16. The CDR3 nucleotides are TGTGCCACCAATTCCCCGGGACAGCCAGGTCACGGCTACACCTTC. Protein product: CATNSPGQPGHGYTF.

This chain connects TRBV12-3 or TRBV12-4 to TRBJ1-3; no definite D call. The CDR3 has 14 residues. Trimming removed 7 bases from V and 2 bases from J, with 12 bases in between. The CDR3 protein is CASTPLAAGNTIYF. The CDR3 DNA sequence: TGTGCCAGCACCCCCCTTGCGGCTGGAAACACCATATATTTT.

The chain carries TRBV19 and TRBJ1-1, with no clear D. The ends were cut back, 3 bases at V and 5 bases at J, with 19 bases in the middle. Germline V gene data show CDR1 as LNHDA and CDR2 as SQIVND (reference sequence). The CDR3 totals 16 residues. The CDR3 spells CASSMAVSGVGTEAFF. For the CDR3, the DNA is TGTGCCAGTAGTATGGCGGTTTCTGGGGTCGGTACTGAAGCTTTCTTT.

A single count supports this clonotype. This sequence joins TRBV29-1 and TRBJ1-5, with TRBD1 as a possible D gene (6 bases). Trimming left V 5 bases short and J 2 bases short, with 13 bases between. The germline gives CDR1 SQVTM, CDR2 ANQGSEA. The CDR3 length is 14 residues. The CDR3 reads CSVTEGGGNQPQHF. The CDR3 nucleotides read TGCAGCGTTACCGAAGGGGGAGGCAATCAGCCCCAGCATTTT.

The gene calls are TRBV6-2 or TRBV6-3 and TRBJ1-6, with TRBD1 matching 7 bases. The CDR3 totals 15 residues. J was trimmed by 7 bases and V by 6 bases; bases with no gene match: 9. From germline, CDR1 is MNHEY and CDR2 SVGEGT. CDR3 nucleotides: TGTGCCAGCAGATCCCTGGACAGGACCAATTCACCCCTCCACTTT. It specifies CASRSLDRTNSPLHF.

V usage is TRBV7-3 and J usage is TRBJ2-3, with a tentative D call TRBD2 (6 bases). CDR3 length: 15 amino acids. The germline gives CDR1 SGHTA, CDR2 FQGTGA. Deletions cut 4 bases from V and 4 bases from J, with 15 bases between. CDR3: CASSSGGMGPDTQYF. The CDR3 DNA follows: TGTGCCAGCAGCTCAGGCGGGATGGGGCCAGATACGCAGTATTTT. The entire variable domain, with the rest obtained from reference TRBV7-3 and TRBJ2-3, is as follows: GAGVSQTPSNKVTEKGKYVELRCDPISGHTALYWYRQSLGQGPEFLIYFQGTGAADDSGLPNDRFFAVRPEGSVSTLKIQRTERGDSAVYLCASSSGGMGPDTQYFGPGTRLTVL.